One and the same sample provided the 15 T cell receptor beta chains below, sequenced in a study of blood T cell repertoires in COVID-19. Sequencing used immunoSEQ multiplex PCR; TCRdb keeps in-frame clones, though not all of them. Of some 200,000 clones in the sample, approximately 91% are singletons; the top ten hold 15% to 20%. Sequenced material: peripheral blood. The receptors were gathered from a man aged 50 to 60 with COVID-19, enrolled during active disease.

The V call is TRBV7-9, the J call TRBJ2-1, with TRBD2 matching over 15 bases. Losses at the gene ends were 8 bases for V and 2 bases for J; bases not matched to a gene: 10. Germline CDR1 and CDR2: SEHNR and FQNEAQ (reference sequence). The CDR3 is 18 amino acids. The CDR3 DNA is TGTGCCAGCGGACTAGCGGGAGGGCCGAGGGTCCCCTACAATGAGCAGTTCTTC. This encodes CASGLAGGPRVPYNEQFF.

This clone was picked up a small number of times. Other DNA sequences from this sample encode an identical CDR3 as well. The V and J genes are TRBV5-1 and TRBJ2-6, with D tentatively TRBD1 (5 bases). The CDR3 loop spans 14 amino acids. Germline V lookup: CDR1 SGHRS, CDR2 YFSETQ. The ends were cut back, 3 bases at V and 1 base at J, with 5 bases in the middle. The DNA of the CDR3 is TGCGCCAGCAGCTCAGGGTCTGGGGCCAACGTCCTGACTTTC. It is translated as CASSSGSGANVLTF.

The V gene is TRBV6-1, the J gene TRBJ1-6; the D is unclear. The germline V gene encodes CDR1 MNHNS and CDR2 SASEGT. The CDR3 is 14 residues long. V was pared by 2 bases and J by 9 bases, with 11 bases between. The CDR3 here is CASSEYTAGSPLHF. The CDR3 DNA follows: TGTGCCAGCAGTGAATACACCGCGGGTTCACCCCTCCACTTT.

The CDR3 coding sequence is TGTGCCAGCAGTGTAAGACAGGGGGCAGCTTTCTTT. It is translated as CASSVRQGAAFF. The genes are TRBV2 and TRBJ1-1; 10 bases are a match to TRBD1. V shed 4 bases and J 10 bases; nucleotides not matched to a gene: 3. The germline V gene has CDR1 SNHLY and CDR2 FYNNEI. The CDR3 covers 12 residues. The variable domain in full, with the rest retrieved from reference TRBV2 and TRBJ1-1, is EPEVTQTPSHQVTQMGQEVILRCVPISNHLYFYWYRQILGQKVEFLVSFYNNEISEKSEIFDDQFSVERPDGSNFTLKIRSTKLEDSAMYFCASSVRQGAAFFGQGTRLTVV.

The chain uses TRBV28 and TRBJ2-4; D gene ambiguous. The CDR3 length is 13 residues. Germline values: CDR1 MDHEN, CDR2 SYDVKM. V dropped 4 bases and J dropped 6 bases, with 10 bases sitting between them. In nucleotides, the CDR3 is TGTGCCAGCAGTTCATACCCGGGAAACATTCAGTACTTC. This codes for CASSSYPGNIQYF.

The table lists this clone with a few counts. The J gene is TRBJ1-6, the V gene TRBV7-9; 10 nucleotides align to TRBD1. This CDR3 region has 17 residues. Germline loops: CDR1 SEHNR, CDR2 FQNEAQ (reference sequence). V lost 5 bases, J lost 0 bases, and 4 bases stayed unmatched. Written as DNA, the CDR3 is TGTGCCAGCAGCGTCGACAGGGGGCACTCCTATAATTCACCCCTCCACTTT. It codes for CASSVDRGHSYNSPLHF.

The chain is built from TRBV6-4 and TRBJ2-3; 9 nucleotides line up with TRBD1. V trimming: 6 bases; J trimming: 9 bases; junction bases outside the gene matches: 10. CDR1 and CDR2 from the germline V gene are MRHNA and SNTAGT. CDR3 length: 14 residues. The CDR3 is CASSRTGESGTQYF. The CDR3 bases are TGTGCCAGCAGCAGGACAGGGGAAAGCGGCACGCAGTATTTT.

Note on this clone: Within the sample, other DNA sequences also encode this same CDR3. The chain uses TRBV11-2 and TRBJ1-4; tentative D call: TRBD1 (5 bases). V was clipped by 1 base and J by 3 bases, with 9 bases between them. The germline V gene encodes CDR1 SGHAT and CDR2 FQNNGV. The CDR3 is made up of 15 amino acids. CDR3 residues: CASSLGQGPNEKLFF. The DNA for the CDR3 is TGTGCCAGCAGCTTAGGTCAGGGCCCTAATGAAAAACTGTTTTTT.

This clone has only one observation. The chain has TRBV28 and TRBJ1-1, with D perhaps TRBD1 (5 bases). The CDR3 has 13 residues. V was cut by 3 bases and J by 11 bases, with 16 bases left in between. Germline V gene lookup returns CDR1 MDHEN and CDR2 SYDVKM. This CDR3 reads CASSLGGGPRAFF. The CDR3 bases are TGTGCCAGCAGTTTGGGGGGAGGGCCGCGGGCTTTCTTT.

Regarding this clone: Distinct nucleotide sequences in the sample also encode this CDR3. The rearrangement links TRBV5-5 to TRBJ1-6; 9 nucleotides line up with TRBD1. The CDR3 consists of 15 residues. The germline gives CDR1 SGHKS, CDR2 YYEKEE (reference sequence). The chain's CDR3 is CARDSTGQGKSPLHF. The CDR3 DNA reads TGTGCTAGAGACTCGACGGGACAGGGAAAATCACCCCTCCACTTT.

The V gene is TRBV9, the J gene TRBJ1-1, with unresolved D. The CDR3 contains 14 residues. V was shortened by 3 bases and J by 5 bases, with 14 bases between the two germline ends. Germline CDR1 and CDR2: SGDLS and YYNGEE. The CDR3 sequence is CASSEVPGLTEAFF. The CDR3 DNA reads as TGTGCCAGCAGCGAGGTCCCCGGGTTAACTGAAGCTTTCTTT.

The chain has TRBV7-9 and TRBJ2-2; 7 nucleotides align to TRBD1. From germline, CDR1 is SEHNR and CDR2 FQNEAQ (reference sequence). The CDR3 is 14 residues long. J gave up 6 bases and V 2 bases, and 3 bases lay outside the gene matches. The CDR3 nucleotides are TGTGCCAGCAGCTTAAAGGGGGCTCCCGGGGAGCTGTTTTTT. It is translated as CASSLKGAPGELFF.

The CDR3 region is CASSQPDGGDTQYF. The CDR3 DNA is TGCGCCAGCAGCCAACCAGATGGAGGAGATACGCAGTATTTT. V usage is TRBV4-3 and J usage is TRBJ2-3, with a tentative D call TRBD2 (5 bases). Trimming shortened V by 2 bases and J by 5 bases, and 11 bases separated the two germline ends. CDR1 and CDR2 (germline): LGHNA, YSLEER. There are 14 residues in the CDR3.

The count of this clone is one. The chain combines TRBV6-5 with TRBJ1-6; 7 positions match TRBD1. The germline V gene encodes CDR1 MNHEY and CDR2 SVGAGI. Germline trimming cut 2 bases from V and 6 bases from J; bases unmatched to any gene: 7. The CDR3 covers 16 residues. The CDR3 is CASSYAGGPFNSPLHF. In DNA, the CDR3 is TGTGCCAGCAGTTACGCAGGGGGGCCATTTAATTCACCCCTCCACTTT.

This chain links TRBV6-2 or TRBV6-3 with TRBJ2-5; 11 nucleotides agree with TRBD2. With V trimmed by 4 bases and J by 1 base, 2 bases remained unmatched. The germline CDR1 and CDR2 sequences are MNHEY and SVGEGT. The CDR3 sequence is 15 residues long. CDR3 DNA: TGTGCCAGCAGTTTTAGCGGGGGGGCCCAAGAGACCCAGTACTTC. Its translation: CASSFSGGAQETQYF.